The 25 T cell receptor beta chains reported below all come from one sample, sequenced in a study of early T cells in non-severe SARS-CoV-2 infection. TCRdb independently ran MiXCR on the 5' RACE reads; one entry per CDR3 protein. The table shows 85,000 to 100,000 distinct CDR3 sequences, with roughly 9.6% occurring only once. The sequences come from whole blood, collected at baseline. These receptors were taken from an adult who was a healthcare worker with PCR-confirmed SARS-CoV-2 infection or an uninfected control (not recorded which).

J is TRBJ2-3 and V is TRBV7-8, with unresolved D. This CDR3 comprises 14 residues. With 5 bases removed from V and 2 bases from J, the gap between germline ends came to 11 bases. Germline V lookup: CDR1 SGHVS, CDR2 FQNEAQ. CDR3 protein: CASSLRQATDTQYF. The CDR3 nucleotides are TGTGCCAGCAGCCTCCGTCAGGCCACAGATACGCAGTATTTT.

The chain employs TRBV20-1 and TRBJ2-7, with TRBD1 matching over 8 bases. CDR1 DFQATT and CDR2 SNEGSKA come from the germline V gene (reference sequence). V was clipped by 0 bases and J by 5 bases; unmatched bases: 6. This CDR3 has 14 residues. CDR3 DNA sequence: TGCAGTGCTAGAGAGCAACAGGGGGTGAACGAGCAGTACTTC. Translated, it gives CSAREQQGVNEQYF.

V gene TRBV5-1 combines with J gene TRBJ2-1, with D hard to call. Trimming left V 6 bases short and J 1 base short, with 14 bases between. The CDR3 loop spans 15 amino acids. Germline V gene lookup returns CDR1 SGHRS and CDR2 YFSETQ. The CDR3 bases are TGCGCCAGCACCGTGCCGGGTTCATCCTACAATGAGCAGTTCTTC. Residues: CASTVPGSSYNEQFF.

The chain recombines TRBV7-2 with TRBJ2-1; D may be TRBD2 (5 bases). The CDR3 contains 13 residues. Trimming removed 5 bases at V and 5 bases at J, with 10 bases between. Looked up from germline, CDR1 is SGHTA and CDR2 is FQGNSA. DNA for the CDR3: TGTGCCAGCAGCCTCGGGGTCCACAATGAGCAGTTCTTC. Encoded protein: CASSLGVHNEQFF. Full variable domain (remainder filled in from reference TRBV7-2 and TRBJ2-1): GAGVSQSPSNKVTEKGKDVELRCDPISGHTALYWYRQSLGQGLEFLIYFQGNSAPDKSGLPSDRFSAERTGGSVSTLTIQRTQQEDSAVYLCASSLGVHNEQFFGPGTRLTVL.

This clonotype was seen repeatedly, ten times or more. The rearrangement uses TRBV6-5 and TRBJ1-1, with D perhaps TRBD1 (5 bases). Germline CDR1 reads MNHEY; CDR2 reads SVGAGI. The CDR3 totals 15 residues. V lost 5 bases and J 1 base, leaving 14 bases between the germline ends. In nucleotides, the CDR3 is TGTGCCAGCAGTCGTGAGGGACCGCAGAACACTGAAGCTTTCTTT. Translation gives CASSREGPQNTEAFF.

This clonotype has a handful of counts. The rearrangement links TRBV2 to TRBJ2-2; 7 bases line up with TRBD1. The CDR3 is 15 amino acids. Germline loops: CDR1 SNHLY, CDR2 FYNNEI. V lost 6 bases and J lost 7; bases outside the gene matches: 11. The CDR3 sequence: CASRVTTGASGELFF. The DNA for the CDR3 is TGTGCCAGCAGAGTTACAACAGGGGCTAGCGGGGAGCTGTTTTTT.

This clonotype was detected only a few times. V gene TRBV15 combines with J gene TRBJ1-4, with a weak D call TRBD1 (6 bases). The V end lost 5 bases, the J end lost 0 bases, and 10 bases lay between the germline ends. Germline V gene lookup returns CDR1 LNHNV and CDR2 YYDKDF (reference sequence). The CDR3 runs 15 residues. CDR3 sequence: CATSGTGTTNEKLFF. Written as DNA, the CDR3 is TGTGCCACCAGCGGAACAGGGACAACTAATGAAAAACTGTTTTTT.

This clonotype has a count of ten or more. The V gene is TRBV5-1, the J gene TRBJ2-3; D uncertain. V shed 4 bases and J shed 4 bases, with 10 bases lying between them. The CDR3 extends over 13 amino acids. CDR1 SGHRS and CDR2 YFSETQ come from the germline V gene. The chain's CDR3 is CASSPERSDTQYF. CDR3 DNA: TGCGCCAGCAGCCCGGAGCGTTCAGATACGCAGTATTTT.

This clonotype was observed many times. V usage is TRBV6-5 and J usage is TRBJ1-6, with a tentative D call TRBD1 (6 bases). Germline-derived CDR1 and CDR2 are MNHEY and SVGAGI. The CDR3 runs to 14 residues. V shed 7 bases and J shed 7 bases, with 14 bases lying between them. This CDR3 reads CASTPRRGNSPLHF. For the CDR3, the DNA is TGTGCCAGCACTCCCCGCAGGGGAAATTCACCCCTCCACTTT.

This clonotype occurred once. The chain employs TRBV5-1 and TRBJ2-1; D gene ambiguous. V was clipped by 0 bases and J by 7 bases, with 17 bases between them. The CDR3 consists of 16 residues. The germline gives CDR1 SGHRS, CDR2 YFSETQ. In DNA form, the CDR3 reads TGCGCCAGCAGCTTGGCCCCGATCCCCTTACTAAATGAGCAGTTCTTC. Protein sequence: CASSLAPIPLLNEQFF.

This sequence joins TRBV15 and TRBJ2-3; 10 bases are a match to TRBD1. With V trimmed by 8 bases and J by 2 bases, 7 bases remained unmatched. In germline, CDR1 is LNHNV, CDR2 YYDKDF (reference sequence). There are 15 residues in the CDR3. Written as DNA, the CDR3 is TGTGCCACCGGGACAGGGGATGGTACCACAGATACGCAGTATTTT. Translating gives CATGTGDGTTDTQYF.

This clonotype was seen repeatedly, ten times or more. The chain carries TRBV11-2 and TRBJ2-1, with 9 bases fitting TRBD2. J lost 9 bases, V lost 0 bases, and 12 bases had no gene match. The CDR3 spans 17 residues. Germline lookup yields CDR1 SGHAT and CDR2 FQNNGV. DNA for the CDR3: TGTGCCAGCAGCTTAGATCTGGCGGGAGGGCCACGGGGTGAGCAGTTCTTC. The encoded protein is CASSLDLAGGPRGEQFF.

The rearrangement links TRBV24-1 to TRBJ2-1; D not certain. CDR1 is KGHDR and CDR2 is SFDVKD in the germline V gene. The CDR3 sequence is 12 residues long. Between the trimmed V and J ends, which lost 3 bases and 12 bases, there was a span of 11 bases. CDR3 residues: CATSDPGIRQFF. DNA of the CDR3: TGTGCCACCAGTGATCCTGGAATAAGGCAGTTCTTC.

The chain combines TRBV10-3 with TRBJ1-3; 7 nucleotides line up with TRBD1. This CDR3 region has 14 residues. V gave up 8 bases and J gave up 2 bases; unmatched junction bases: 6. Germline V lookup: CDR1 ENHRY, CDR2 SYGVKD. CDR3 nucleotide sequence: TGTGCCATCGGCTACAGGGGACCTGGAAACACCATATATTTT. Its protein product is CAIGYRGPGNTIYF.

This clonotype was counted a few times. The chain combines TRBV19 with TRBJ2-4, with D hard to call. This CDR3 spans 16 amino acids. Trimming took off 8 bases at V and 1 base at J, with 18 bases between the two ends. Germline V lookup: CDR1 LNHDA, CDR2 SQIVND (reference sequence). CDR3 sequence (DNA): TGTGCCAGTGGTTCGGGCCTTTCCGTCGCCAAAAACATTCAGTACTTC. Its translation is CASGSGLSVAKNIQYF.

The chain joins TRBV27 to TRBJ2-3; D is ambiguous. The CDR3 has 13 amino acids. Germline CDR1 MNHEY, CDR2 SMNVEV (reference sequence). The V and J ends lost 3 bases and 1 base respectively, with 5 bases between them. The CDR3 nucleotides are TGTGCCAGCAGTTTCGACCGCACAGATACGCAGTATTTT. Protein sequence: CASSFDRTDTQYF.

Many counts were recorded for this clonotype. This chain connects TRBV7-9 to TRBJ1-6; a possible D gene is TRBD1 (5 bases). Germline CDR1 SEHNR, CDR2 FQNEAQ (reference sequence). The CDR3 runs 16 residues. V was shortened by 5 bases and J by 5 bases, with 16 bases between the two germline ends. The CDR3 DNA reads as TGTGCCAGCAGCCAGACATTACCGGGGGATAATTCACCCCTCCACTTT. Protein sequence: CASSQTLPGDNSPLHF.

This clonotype was seen ten or more times. In DNA, the CDR3 is TGTGCCAGCAGCGCGCCCGGGACAGTGAACACCGGGGAGCTGTTTTTT. Translation gives CASSAPGTVNTGELFF. The V gene is TRBV21-1, the J gene TRBJ2-2; the table's TRBD1 call for D was not verified on the DNA. TRBV21-1 is described as a pseudogene. The CDR3 totals 16 residues.

The chain has TRBV27 and TRBJ1-1; weak D call: TRBD1 (5 bases). The CDR3 contains 14 residues. Trimming stripped 4 bases from V and 9 bases from J, with 18 bases between. CDR1 and CDR2 (germline): MNHEY, SMNVEV (reference sequence). The CDR3 here is CASSSRGGVMKAFF. The CDR3 nucleotides are TGTGCCAGCAGTTCCCGTGGGGGGGTGATGAAAGCTTTCTTT.

This clonotype has more than one count but fewer than ten. This rearrangement joins TRBV7-8 to TRBJ2-2; D gene ambiguous. Trimming cost V 3 bases and J 3 bases, with 14 bases left between them. The CDR3 has 16 amino acids. Per germline, CDR1 SGHVS and CDR2 FQNEAQ. The CDR3 is CASSLRDRVDTGELFF. As DNA, the CDR3 is TGTGCCAGCAGCTTGCGTGATAGGGTGGACACCGGGGAGCTGTTTTTT.

V usage is TRBV7-3 and J usage is TRBJ2-5, with 11 positions matching TRBD2. With V trimmed by 6 bases and J by 4 bases, 7 bases remained unmatched. Germline V lookup: CDR1 SGHTA, CDR2 FQGTGA. The CDR3 extends over 15 amino acids. The CDR3 nucleotides read TGTGCCAGCAGTAATAGCGGGGGGGCTTCAGAGACCCAGTACTTC. Its protein is CASSNSGGASETQYF.

This clonotype was seen at least ten times. The rearrangement links TRBV11-3 to TRBJ2-1, with 8 bases aligning to TRBD2. Looked up from germline, CDR1 is SGHNT and CDR2 is YENEEA. The CDR3 sequence is 13 residues long. With 7 bases clipped from V and 8 bases from J, the junction kept 7 bases outside the gene matches. The CDR3 region has the DNA TGTGCCAGCAAGGTAGCGGGACGGGATGAGCAGTTCTTC. Amino acid sequence: CASKVAGRDEQFF. The variable domain in full, completed from reference TRBV11-3 and TRBJ2-1, reads EAGVVQSPRYKIIEKKQPVAFWCNPISGHNTLYWYLQNLGQGPELLIRYENEEAVDDSQLPKDRFSAERLKGVDSTLKIQPAELGDSAVYLCASKVAGRDEQFFGPGTRLTVL.

At least ten counts were recorded for this clonotype. V usage is TRBV7-2 and J usage is TRBJ1-2, with D uncertain. This CDR3 is 13 amino acids long. Per the germline V gene, CDR1 is SGHTA and CDR2 is FQGNSA. V was trimmed by 2 bases and J by 8 bases, leaving 12 bases between them. CDR3 in amino acids: CASSLIRSGGYTF. For the CDR3, the DNA is TGTGCCAGCAGCTTAATAAGGAGTGGGGGCTACACCTTC.

The chain combines TRBV9 with TRBJ2-7; 8 bases agree with TRBD2. The CDR3 runs 15 residues. The ends lost 3 bases at V and 4 bases at J; junction bases unmatched: 9. Germline V CDR1 and CDR2: SGDLS, YYNGEE. CDR3 sequence: CASSAGLAGFYEQYF. The CDR3 nucleotides read TGTGCCAGCAGCGCCGGGCTAGCGGGCTTTTACGAGCAGTACTTC.

The chain carries TRBV20-1 and TRBJ2-3, with 7 bases lining up with TRBD2. The V gene's germline CDR1 is DFQATT and CDR2 SNEGSKA (reference sequence). With 1 base clipped from V and 5 bases from J, the junction kept 6 bases outside the gene matches. The CDR3 has 14 residues. The CDR3 nucleotides read TGCAGTGCTAGAGTAGCGACTAGCCTAGATACGCAGTATTTT. Protein sequence: CSARVATSLDTQYF.